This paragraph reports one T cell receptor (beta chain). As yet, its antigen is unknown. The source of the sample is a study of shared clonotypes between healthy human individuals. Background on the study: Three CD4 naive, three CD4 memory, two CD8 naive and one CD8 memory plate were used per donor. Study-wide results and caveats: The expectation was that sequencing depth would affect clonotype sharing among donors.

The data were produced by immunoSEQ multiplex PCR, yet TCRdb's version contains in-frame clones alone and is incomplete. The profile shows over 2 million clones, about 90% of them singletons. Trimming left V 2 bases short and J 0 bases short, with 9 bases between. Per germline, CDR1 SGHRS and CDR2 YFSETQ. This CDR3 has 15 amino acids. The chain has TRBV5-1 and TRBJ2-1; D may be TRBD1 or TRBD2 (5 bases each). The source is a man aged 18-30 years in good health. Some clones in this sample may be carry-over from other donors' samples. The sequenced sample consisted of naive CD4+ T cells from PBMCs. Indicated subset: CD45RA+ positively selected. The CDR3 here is CASSFWDASYNEQFF. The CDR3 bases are TGCGCCAGCAGCTTCTGGGACGCCTCCTACAATGAGCAGTTCTTC.